This TCR beta chain originates from a study of blood T cells in healthy people across ages. Study-level findings and limits: Unknown CMV status may confound age-related changes in expanded clones.

Per germline, CDR1 LGHNA and CDR2 YSLEER. CDR3 size: 17 residues. J gave up 8 bases and V 4 bases, and 15 bases lay outside the gene matches. Comment on this clonotype: Its matching antigen is unknown.

Combining a sample-barcoded 5' primer with a J-beta primer mix, a second PCR ran for roughly 7 to 11 cycles. TCRdb reprocessed the 5' RACE reads with MiXCR, giving one entry per CDR3 protein. Altogether around 1,800,000 distinct CDR3 sequences are present, around 40% being singletons, with the ten largest covering around 23%. All donors came from Russia, were Caucasian and healthy, and spanned ages about 6 to 100. The chain employs TRBV4-3 and TRBJ2-1, with 9 bases lining up with TRBD2. This TCR came from a human donor in good health. Specimen: blood. Written as DNA, the CDR3 is TGCGCCAGCAGCCTCTCCGGAGGGCGGGGGGGCCAGGATGAGCAGTTCTTC. Encoded protein: CASSLSGGRGGQDEQFF.